Following are 3 T cell receptor beta chains from one sample sequenced in a study of T cells in Graves' hyperthyroidism and ophthalmopathy. RNA transcripts yielded amplified TCR beta CDR3 regions. With the HTBI primer set, the TCR CDR3 went through a first round of RT-PCR. TCRdb analysed the multiplex PCR reads with MiXCR anew, one entry per CDR3 protein. Among 490,000 or so distinct CDR3 sequences listed, around 50% were seen once. The sequencing sample was made of peripheral blood or thyroid tissue (not recorded which). The receptors stem from an adult woman with Graves' disease, either hyperthyroidism or ophthalmopathy (not recorded which).

This clonotype was counted ten times or more. This chain joins TRBV19 and TRBJ2-6; 8 bases agree with TRBD1. V shed 5 bases, J shed 0 bases, and the junction held 9 bases outside the gene matches. Germline-derived CDR1 and CDR2 are LNHDA and SQIVND (reference sequence). CDR3 length equals 18 residues. The CDR3 spells CASSPYGQGRSGANVLTF. The CDR3 nucleotides read TGTGCCAGTAGTCCCTATGGACAGGGACGCTCTGGGGCCAACGTCCTGACTTTC. Using reference TRBV19 and TRBJ2-6 for the parts outside the CDR3, the full variable domain is DGGITQSPKYLFRKEGQNVTLSCEQNLNHDAMYWYRQDPGQGLRLIYYSQIVNDFQKGDIAEGYSVSREKKESFPLTVTSAQKNPTAFYLCASSPYGQGRSGANVLTFGAGSRLTVL.

The chain employs TRBV10-3 and TRBJ2-7; 11 nucleotides line up with TRBD2. The CDR3 runs to 17 residues. Trimming removed 4 bases from V and 3 bases from J; junction bases left unmatched: 11. The germline CDR1 and CDR2 sequences are ENHRY and SYGVKD. CDR3 DNA: TGTGCCATCAGTGCACTAGCGGGAGAATCCAAGATCTACGAGCAGTACTTC. It codes for CAISALAGESKIYEQYF.

This clonotype has a count of ten or more. The chain recombines TRBV10-3 with TRBJ1-5; D gene uncertain. Deletions cut 11 bases from V and 5 bases from J, with 16 bases between. This CDR3 has 13 residues. Germline V gene lookup returns CDR1 ENHRY and CDR2 SYGVKD. The CDR3 protein is CASRTGGDQPQHF. The CDR3 bases are TGTGCCTCCAGGACCGGTGGCGATCAGCCCCAGCATTTT.